This T cell receptor (beta chain) was recorded in a study of blood T cells in healthy people across ages. For the second PCR, which ran for about 6 to 11 cycles, a sample-barcoded 5' primer and a J-beta primer mix were used. TCRdb recomputed calls from the 5' RACE reads with MiXCR, one row per CDR3 protein. This table holds around 1,800,000 distinct CDR3 sequences, 35% to 50% found once. The study, taken as a whole, reports: Shifts in expanded clonotypes may have been confounded by donor CMV status, which was unknown. The long-lived group displayed more naive CD4+ cells, plus higher diversity, than the aged donors did. Per million T cells, TCR beta diversity dropped roughly linearly as age increased.

A remark on this clonotype: No antigen is known for it. The junction differs from germline at one of its ends, possibly a read error.

Samples had at least 7 million PBMCs isolated from them. This clonotype was sampled from a human donor in good health. The sample taken for sequencing was blood.

CDR3: CASSRLAGENEQVF. CDR3 sequence (DNA): TGTGCTAGCAGTCGACTAGCGGGGGAAAATGAGCAGGTCTTC. The V gene is TRBV7-7, the J gene TRBJ2-1; 12 nucleotides align to TRBD2. The CDR3 is made up of 14 amino acids. Germline CDR1 reads SSHAT; CDR2 reads FNYEAQ (reference sequence).